A single T cell receptor (beta chain) is shown here with its context. No antigen is known for it. J was trimmed by 2 bases and V by 5 bases; bases with no gene match: 6. The CDR3 runs to 15 residues. CDR1 and CDR2 (germline): LNHNV, YYDKDF (reference sequence). One entry per CDR3 protein results from TCRdb running MiXCR on the 5' RACE reads. The sample has roughly 700,000 distinct CDR3 sequences, under 20% seen once. The data belong to a study of CD8 T cells in ankylosing spondylitis. Study-level findings and limits: A TCR beta motif of roughly 8 highly homologous variants seemed to mark ankylosing spondylitis blood.

The chain couples TRBV15 to TRBJ2-3; 8 bases are shared with TRBD1. The receptor was isolated from a male donor with ankylosing spondylitis. The sample comprised blood, either unsorted or a sorted T cell fraction (not recorded which). The CDR3 coding sequence is TGTGCCACCAGCTGGACAGGGAAAGACACAGATACGCAGTATTTT. It translates to CATSWTGKDTDTQYF.